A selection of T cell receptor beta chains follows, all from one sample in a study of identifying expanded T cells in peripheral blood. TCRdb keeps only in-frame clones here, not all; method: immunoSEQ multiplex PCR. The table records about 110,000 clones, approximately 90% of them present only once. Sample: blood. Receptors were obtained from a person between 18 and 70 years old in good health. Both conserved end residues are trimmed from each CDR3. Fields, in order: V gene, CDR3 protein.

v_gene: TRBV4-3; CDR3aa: ASRYGTLNTEAF
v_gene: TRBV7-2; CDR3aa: ASSPTGQAYEQY
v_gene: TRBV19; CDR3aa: ASRKIQTEPQH
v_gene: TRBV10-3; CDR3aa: AISESPGVGYT
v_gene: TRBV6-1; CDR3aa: ASSEIGPLGEKLF
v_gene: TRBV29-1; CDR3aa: SVQGTSTVDTQY
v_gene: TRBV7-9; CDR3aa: ASSLVWTGEAF
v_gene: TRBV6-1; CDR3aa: ASRNNEQF
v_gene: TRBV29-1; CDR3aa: SVVRANTGELF
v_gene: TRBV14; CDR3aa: ASSEVRLYEQY
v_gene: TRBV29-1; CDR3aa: SVVGVQDRGLNEQY
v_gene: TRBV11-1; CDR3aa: ASSWIGETQY
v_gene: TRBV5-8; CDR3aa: ASSFEERDEQY
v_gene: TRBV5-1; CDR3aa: ASSYHPGTANTGELF
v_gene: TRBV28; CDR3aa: ASSLGRDDTEAF
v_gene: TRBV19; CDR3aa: ASNNRTDPSYEQY
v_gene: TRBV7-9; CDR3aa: ASSFEVMNTEAF
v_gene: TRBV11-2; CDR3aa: ASSLDRGAPYEQY
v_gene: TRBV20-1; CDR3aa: SAGLANEQF